These 18 T cell receptor beta chains were all obtained from the same sample, sequenced in a study of T cells after yellow fever vaccination. TCRdb processed the 5' RACE reads anew with MiXCR; each CDR3 protein has one entry. This sample has about 360,000 distinct CDR3 sequences; under 7.5% occur once, and the top ten carry about 15%. Source: PBMCs, taken 5 days after the yellow fever booster vaccination. The receptors derive from a man aged 30 to 45 who received the YFV17D yellow fever vaccine.

The CDR3 bases are TGTGCCAGCAGTTACACTCGGACGGACGAAGCTTTCTTT. This encodes CASSYTRTDEAFF. J is TRBJ1-1 and V is TRBV6-2 or TRBV6-3; no reliable D call. Germline assignment: CDR1 MNHEY and CDR2 SVGEGT. The ends were cut back, 2 bases at V and 8 bases at J, with 12 bases in the middle. The CDR3 is 13 amino acids.

This clonotype was counted a few times. This sequence joins TRBV7-2 and TRBJ2-3, with D unclear. The germline V gene has CDR1 SGHTA and CDR2 FQGNSA. This CDR3 has 11 residues. The V and J ends lost 6 bases and 6 bases respectively, with 7 bases between them. CDR3 coding DNA: TGTGCCAGCAGGGTTCGGGATACGCAGTATTTT. This translates into CASRVRDTQYF.

In this sample, this clonotype turned up many times. The CDR3 DNA reads as TGTGCCTGGAGTGCCTGGGCCGGGGAGCTGTTTTTT. As protein: CAWSAWAGELFF. V and J are TRBV30 and TRBJ2-2; D not resolved. The germline CDR1 and CDR2 sequences are GTSNPN and SVGIG (reference sequence). Trimming removed 1 base at V and 6 bases at J, with 6 bases between. This CDR3 has 12 residues. Full variable domain (rest looked up from reference TRBV30 and TRBJ2-2): SQTIHQWPATLVQPVGSPLSLECTVEGTSNPNLYWYRQAAGRGLQLLFYSVGIGQISSEVPQNLSASRPQDRQFILSSKKLLLSDSGFYLCAWSAWAGELFFGEGSRLTVL.

This clonotype was seen many times. The chain combines TRBV12-3 or TRBV12-4 with TRBJ1-6; D is uncertain. The CDR3 consists of 13 residues. V shed 3 bases and J shed 5 bases, with 5 bases lying between them. CDR3 DNA: TGTGCCAGCAGTTTGAGAGATAATTCACCCCTCCACTTT. This translates into CASSLRDNSPLHF.

This chain links TRBV20-1 with TRBJ2-2; TRBD1 agrees at 7 bases. V shed 0 bases and J 3 bases; nucleotides not matched to a gene: 7. Germline CDR1 reads DFQATT; CDR2 reads SNEGSKA (reference sequence). The CDR3 covers 16 residues. The CDR3 sequence: CSARDFRDRHTGELFF. The CDR3 region has the DNA TGCAGTGCTAGAGATTTCCGGGACAGACACACCGGGGAGCTGTTTTTT.

This chain uses TRBV5-4 with TRBJ2-2, with 14 positions matching TRBD2. CDR1 SGHNT and CDR2 YYREEE come from the germline V gene (reference sequence). The CDR3 has 15 residues. V was clipped by 2 bases and J by 11 bases; unmatched bases: 5. The CDR3 DNA follows: TGTGCCAGCAGCTTAAGACTAGCGGGAGGGCGAGAGCTGTTTTTT. Its translation: CASSLRLAGGRELFF.

This clonotype has at least ten counts. The chain carries TRBV6-2 or TRBV6-3 and TRBJ2-5; no reliable D call. Germline CDR1 MNHEY, CDR2 SVGEGT. The ends were cut back, 6 bases at V and 1 base at J, with 9 bases in the middle. The CDR3 runs to 13 residues. The CDR3 loop is CASSQTTQETQYF. DNA of the CDR3: TGTGCCAGCAGCCAAACCACCCAAGAGACCCAGTACTTC.

The rearrangement links TRBV12-3 or TRBV12-4 to TRBJ2-1; perhaps TRBD2 as D (6 bases). Trimming removed 0 bases at V and 14 bases at J, with 17 bases between. There are 14 residues in the CDR3. The CDR3 loop is CASSLALAGTQEFF. The CDR3 nucleotides read TGTGCCAGCAGTTTAGCCCTCGCGGGGACCCAAGAGTTCTTC.

This clonotype was observed a few times. V usage is TRBV5-6 and J usage is TRBJ1-5, with D maybe TRBD1 (5 bases). Germline CDR1 and CDR2: SGHDT and YYEEEE. CDR3 length: 14 residues. The germline V and J ends were trimmed by 2 bases and 3 bases, with 9 bases remaining between them. This CDR3 reads CASSLAGTNQPQHF. The CDR3 DNA follows: TGTGCCAGCAGCTTAGCAGGGACCAATCAGCCCCAGCATTTT.

This clonotype was seen more than once but under ten times. The chain recombines TRBV7-9 with TRBJ2-7; 8 bases match TRBD1. Germline lookup yields CDR1 SEHNR and CDR2 FQNEAQ (reference sequence). V lost 11 bases and J lost 6; bases outside the gene matches: 6. The CDR3 sequence is 11 residues long. CDR3 sequence reads: CAGQGAGEQYF. The CDR3 nucleotides are TGTGCCGGACAGGGAGCCGGCGAGCAGTACTTC.

This clonotype was seen at least ten times. The CDR3 DNA reads TGCGCCAGCAGCCAAGAGGCGTCAGGGAGCTACGAGCAGTACTTC. Protein product: CASSQEASGSYEQYF. The chain has TRBV4-3 and TRBJ2-7; the D gene could be TRBD1 or TRBD2 (5 bases each). Germline V gives CDR1 LGHNA, CDR2 YSLEER. This CDR3 is built from 15 residues. The ends were cut back, 0 bases at V and 3 bases at J, with 12 bases in the middle.

This clonotype was observed a handful of times. CDR3 bases: TGTGCCAGCAGTCCTGTACGGGGCCACGAGCAGTACTTC. The encoded protein is CASSPVRGHEQYF. V usage is TRBV7-2 and J usage is TRBJ2-7, with D perhaps assigned TRBD1 or TRBD2 (5 bases each). The CDR3 has 13 residues. With 6 bases removed from V and 5 bases from J, the gap between germline ends came to 14 bases. Germline V gene lookup returns CDR1 SGHTA and CDR2 FQGNSA.

This clonotype was picked up a small number of times. The rearrangement uses TRBV9 and TRBJ2-1; D is uncertain. The V end lost 3 bases, the J end lost 3 bases, and 13 bases lay between the germline ends. From germline, CDR1 is SGDLS and CDR2 YYNGEE. The CDR3 is 15 amino acids. The CDR3 spells CASSGMKSNYNEQFF. DNA of the CDR3: TGTGCCAGCAGCGGAATGAAGTCCAACTACAATGAGCAGTTCTTC.

The gene calls are TRBV7-8 and TRBJ2-5; no firm D call. The V and J ends lost 4 bases and 5 bases respectively, with 8 bases between them. Per germline, CDR1 SGHVS and CDR2 FQNEAQ. CDR3 length: 12 residues. The CDR3 region is CASSSIRETQYF. In nucleotides, the CDR3 is TGTGCCAGCAGCTCGATTAGGGAGACCCAGTACTTC. Based on the CDR3 plus reference TRBV7-8 and TRBJ2-5, the full variable domain is GAGVSQSPRYKVAKRGQDVALRCDPISGHVSLFWYQQALGQGPEFLTYFQNEAQLDKSGLPSDRFFAERPEGSVSTLKIQRTQQEDSAVYLCASSSIRETQYFGPGTRLLVL.

The chain employs TRBV3-1 and TRBJ2-4, with D possibly matching TRBD1 (6 bases). The CDR3 consists of 12 residues. V dropped 4 bases and J dropped 7 bases, with 8 bases sitting between them. Germline V CDR1 and CDR2: LGHDT, YNNKEL (reference sequence). CDR3 residues: CASSPTGNIQYF. The CDR3 nucleotides read TGTGCCAGCAGCCCCACAGGGAACATTCAGTACTTC.

This clonotype was recorded a few times. The rearrangement joins TRBV12-5 to TRBJ2-3, with 7 nucleotides matching TRBD2. The CDR3 sequence is 13 residues long. Germline V gene data show CDR1 as LGHNT and CDR2 as FRNRAP. V lost 6 bases, J lost 2 bases, and 2 bases stayed unmatched. The CDR3 coding sequence is TGTGCTAGTGGGGGACTATTCACAGATACGCAGTATTTT. It is translated as CASGGLFTDTQYF.

This clonotype was recorded at least ten times. The V and J genes are TRBV25-1 and TRBJ2-1; 7 nucleotides match TRBD1. The CDR3 runs to 15 residues. V lost 8 bases to trimming and J lost 5 bases; unmatched junction nucleotides: 12. Germline V lookup: CDR1 MGHDK, CDR2 SYGVNS. CDR3 sequence: CASDGTGQEDNEQFF. In nucleotides, the CDR3 is TGTGCCAGCGACGGGACCGGACAGGAGGACAATGAGCAGTTCTTC.

This clonotype showed up just a few times. The chain carries TRBV5-1 and TRBJ2-6, with unresolved D. Germline CDR1 reads SGHRS; CDR2 reads YFSETQ. V lost 5 bases, J lost 0 bases, and 6 bases lay in between. The CDR3 has 14 residues. The CDR3 spells CASRIDSGANVLTF. Written as DNA, the CDR3 is TGCGCCAGCAGGATAGACTCTGGGGCCAACGTCCTGACTTTC.